A selection of T cell receptor beta chains follows, all from one sample in a study of cytomegalovirus exposure and HLA in healthy donors. The repertoire was sequenced with immunoSEQ multiplex PCR; TCRdb's copy has only in-frame clones and lacks some. Here the sample spans roughly 200,000 clones, about 81% being singletons. Sequenced input: PBMCs. The receptor set was obtained from a woman aged 25-40 years in good health and CMV-seronegative. The CDR3 runs from the conserved cysteine through the conserved F or W. D genes are given only for firm matches. Only some rows state a clone size, as once, few, many or a class for expanded clones.

V	J	length	D	size	DNA	CDR3
TRBV11-3	TRBJ2-5	14	-	-	TGTGCCAGCAGCTTAGCACCGGACCAAGAGACCCAGTACTTC	CASSLAPDQETQYF
TRBV19	TRBJ1-5	11	-	-	TGTGCCACAGGTGAACTTCAGCCCCAGCATTTT	CATGELQPQHF
TRBV5-1	TRBJ1-1	13	TRBD1	-	TGCGCCAGCAGCTTTGAGGGGGCCACTGAAGCTTTCTTT	CASSFEGATEAFF
TRBV15	TRBJ1-4	16	-	-	TGTGCCACCAGCAGAGACGCGACTCGGACATACGAAAAACTGTTTTTT	CATSRDATRTYEKLFF
TRBV10-3	TRBJ1-3	13	-	-	TGTGCCATCAGTGCTTTTCCTGGAAACACCATATATTTT	CAISAFPGNTIYF
TRBV19	TRBJ2-6	17	-	once	TGTGCCAGTAGCAGGCGACGGATCAACTCTGGGGCCAACGTCCTGACTTTC	CASSRRRINSGANVLTF
TRBV5-1	TRBJ2-7	16	-	-	TGCGCCAGCAGCTTGGCCGGTAGTAGCGGTTCCTACGAGCAGTACTTC	CASSLAGSSGSYEQYF
TRBV6-1	TRBJ1-1	12	TRBD1	-	TGTGCCAGCAGTCCGACAGGGACGTCAGCTTTCTTT	CASSPTGTSAFF
TRBV4-2	TRBJ2-1	14	-	-	TGTGCCAGCAGCCAAGGGACATTATCAGTTGAGCAGTTCTTC	CASSQGTLSVEQFF
TRBV18	TRBJ1-4	13	-	-	TGTGCCAGCTCACCAGTAATTAATGAAAAACTGTTTTTT	CASSPVINEKLFF
TRBV7-9	TRBJ1-2	15	TRBD1	few	TGTGCCAGCAGCTCCGGGGACAGGGGCCCCTATGGCTACACCTTC	CASSSGDRGPYGYTF
TRBV27	TRBJ2-7	14	TRBD1	-	TGTGCCAGCAGTCCGTGGGACAGTAACTACGAGCAGTACTTC	CASSPWDSNYEQYF
TRBV2	TRBJ2-7	16	-	few	TGTGCCAGCAGTGATTATTCGATAAGGGGGTCCTACGAGCAGTACTTC	CASSDYSIRGSYEQYF
TRBV7-9	TRBJ1-5	17	-	-	TGTGCCAGCAGCTTCGGACCGGCAGGGGTTAGCAATCAGCCCCAGCATTTT	CASSFGPAGVSNQPQHF
TRBV10-1	TRBJ2-7	12	-	-	TGCGCCAGCAGCGTGGGGGCGGCCGAGCAGTACTTC	CASSVGAAEQYF
TRBV11-3	TRBJ2-5	13	-	-	TGTGCCAGCAGTACAGGGCCTCTAGAGACCCAGTACTTC	CASSTGPLETQYF